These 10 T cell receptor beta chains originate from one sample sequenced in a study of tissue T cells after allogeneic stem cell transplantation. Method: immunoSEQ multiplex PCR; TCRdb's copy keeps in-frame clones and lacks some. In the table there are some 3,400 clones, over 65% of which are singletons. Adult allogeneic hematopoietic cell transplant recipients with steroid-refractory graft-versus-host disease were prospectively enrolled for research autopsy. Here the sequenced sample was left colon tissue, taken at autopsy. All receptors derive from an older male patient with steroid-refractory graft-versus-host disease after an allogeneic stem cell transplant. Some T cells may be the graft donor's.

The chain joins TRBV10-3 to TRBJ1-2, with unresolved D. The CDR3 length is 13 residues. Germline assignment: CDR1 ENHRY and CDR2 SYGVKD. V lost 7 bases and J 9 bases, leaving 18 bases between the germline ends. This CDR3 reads CAITTGQDTSYTF. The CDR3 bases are TGTGCCATCACCACGGGCCAGGATACGAGCTACACCTTC.

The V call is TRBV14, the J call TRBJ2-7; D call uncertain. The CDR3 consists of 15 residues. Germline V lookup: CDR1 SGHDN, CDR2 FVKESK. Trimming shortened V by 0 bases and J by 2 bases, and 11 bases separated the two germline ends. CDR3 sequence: CASSQDGFLTYEQYF. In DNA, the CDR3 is TGTGCCAGCAGCCAAGACGGGTTTTTGACCTACGAGCAGTACTTC. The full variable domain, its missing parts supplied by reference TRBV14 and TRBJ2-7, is EAGVTQFPSHSVIEKGQTVTLRCDPISGHDNLYWYRRVMGKEIKFLLHFVKESKQDESGMPNNRFLAERTGGTYSTLKVQPAELEDSGVYFCASSQDGFLTYEQYFGPGTRLTVT.

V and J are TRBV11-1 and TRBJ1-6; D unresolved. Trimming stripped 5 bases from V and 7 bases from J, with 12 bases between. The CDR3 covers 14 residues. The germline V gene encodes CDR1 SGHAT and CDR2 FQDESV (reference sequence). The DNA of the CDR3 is TGTGCCAGCAGCGCGGGGAGCCCAAATTCACCCCTCCACTTT. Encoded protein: CASSAGSPNSPLHF.

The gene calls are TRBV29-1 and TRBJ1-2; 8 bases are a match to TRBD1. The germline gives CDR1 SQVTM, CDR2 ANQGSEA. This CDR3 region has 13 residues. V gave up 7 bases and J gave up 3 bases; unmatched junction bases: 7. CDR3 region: CSAMTGEDYGYTF. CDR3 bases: TGCAGCGCCATGACAGGGGAAGACTATGGCTACACCTTC.

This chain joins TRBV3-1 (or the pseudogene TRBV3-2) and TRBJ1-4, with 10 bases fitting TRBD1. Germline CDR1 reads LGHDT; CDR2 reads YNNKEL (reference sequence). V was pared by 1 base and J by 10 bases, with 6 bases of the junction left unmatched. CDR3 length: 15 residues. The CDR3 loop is CASSQASTGGVKLFF. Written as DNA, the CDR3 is TGTGCCAGCAGCCAAGCATCGACAGGGGGCGTAAAACTGTTTTTT.

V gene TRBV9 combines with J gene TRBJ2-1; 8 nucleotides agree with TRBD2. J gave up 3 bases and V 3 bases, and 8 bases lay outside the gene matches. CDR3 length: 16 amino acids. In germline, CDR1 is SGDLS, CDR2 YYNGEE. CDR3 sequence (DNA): TGTGCCAGCAGCGCGGGACTAGATAGAGTCTACAATGAGCAGTTCTTC. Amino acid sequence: CASSAGLDRVYNEQFF.

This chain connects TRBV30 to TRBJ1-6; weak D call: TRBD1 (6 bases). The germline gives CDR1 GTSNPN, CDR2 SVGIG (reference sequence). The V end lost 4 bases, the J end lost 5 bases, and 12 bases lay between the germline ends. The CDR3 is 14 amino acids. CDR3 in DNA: TGTGCCTGGATGTCGGGGGGCGATAATTCACCCCTCCACTTT. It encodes CAWMSGGDNSPLHF.

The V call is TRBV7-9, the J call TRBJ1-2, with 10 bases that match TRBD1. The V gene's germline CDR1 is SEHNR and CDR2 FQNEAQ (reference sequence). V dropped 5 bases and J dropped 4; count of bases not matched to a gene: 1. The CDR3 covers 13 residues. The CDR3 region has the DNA TGTGCCAGCAGCCGGACAGGGGGCTATGGCTACACCTTC. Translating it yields CASSRTGGYGYTF.

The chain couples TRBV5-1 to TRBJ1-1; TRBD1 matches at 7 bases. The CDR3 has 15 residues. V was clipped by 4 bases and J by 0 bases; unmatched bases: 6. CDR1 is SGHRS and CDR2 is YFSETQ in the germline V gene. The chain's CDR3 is CASSTIQGMNTEAFF. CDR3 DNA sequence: TGCGCCAGCAGCACCATACAGGGGATGAACACTGAAGCTTTCTTT.

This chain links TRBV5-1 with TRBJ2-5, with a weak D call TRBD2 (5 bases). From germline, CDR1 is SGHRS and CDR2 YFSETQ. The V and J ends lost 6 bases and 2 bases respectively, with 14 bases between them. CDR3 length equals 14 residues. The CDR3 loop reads CASNETPGQETQYF. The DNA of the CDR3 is TGCGCCAGCAACGAAACACCGGGGCAAGAGACCCAGTACTTC.